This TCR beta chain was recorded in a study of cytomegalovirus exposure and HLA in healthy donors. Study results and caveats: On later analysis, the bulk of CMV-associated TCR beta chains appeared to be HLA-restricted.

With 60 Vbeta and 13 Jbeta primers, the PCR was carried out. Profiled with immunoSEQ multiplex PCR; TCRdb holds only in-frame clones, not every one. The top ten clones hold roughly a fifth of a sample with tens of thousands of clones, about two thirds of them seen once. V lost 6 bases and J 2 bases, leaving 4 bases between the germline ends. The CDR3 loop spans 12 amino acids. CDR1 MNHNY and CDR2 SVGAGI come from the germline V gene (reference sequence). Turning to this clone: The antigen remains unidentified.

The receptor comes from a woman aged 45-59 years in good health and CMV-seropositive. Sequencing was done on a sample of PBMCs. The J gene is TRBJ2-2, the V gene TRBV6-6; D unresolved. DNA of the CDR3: TGTGCCAGCAGGACAAACACCGGGGAGCTGTTTTTT. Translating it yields CASRTNTGELFF.